A selection of T cell receptor beta chains follows, all from one sample in a study of T cell responses to AZD1222 COVID-19 vaccine. This table comes from immunoSEQ multiplex PCR, and its TCRdb copy is limited to in-frame clones, with some not included. Of more than 70,000 clones detected, 70% to 90% appear once; the ten largest clones hold roughly 7.9%. Sample: peripheral blood, taken on day 0 of AZD1222 vaccination. Every receptor here comes from an adult in good health. Both conserved end residues are part of each CDR3.

V	J	CDR3
TRBV6-5	TRBJ1-5	CASSSRAVEQPQHF
TRBV7-2	TRBJ2-6	CASTPREGGANVLTF
TRBV19	TRBJ1-1	CASSLFPLAFF
TRBV27	TRBJ2-1	CASSLRGGTTNEQFF
TRBV10-1	TRBJ2-1	CASRPRTSGRESSYNEQFF
TRBV28	TRBJ1-1	CASSLGPRQWNTEAFF
TRBV23-1	TRBJ1-2	CASSLQGFGYTF
TRBV5-6	TRBJ1-2	CASSPGGAGYGYTF
TRBV30	TRBJ2-7	CAWRRQGTEQYF
TRBV5-4	TRBJ1-2	CASSPGQGSYYGYTF
TRBV5-1	TRBJ1-5	CASRSRGRRNQPQHF
TRBV11-2	TRBJ2-5	CASSVGQGRYGQYF
TRBV24-1	TRBJ2-1	CATSDPGPGSYNEQFF
TRBV5-8	TRBJ2-7	CASSWEYYEQYF
TRBV9	TRBJ2-1	CASSVALAGGSYNEQFF
TRBV6-5	TRBJ1-2	CASSYASTKSIGYTF
TRBV30	TRBJ1-5	CAWSVSPNQPQHF
TRBV21-1	TRBJ2-1	CASSKGASGTYNEQFF
TRBV5-6	TRBJ2-3	CASSLRVSGSTDTQYF
TRBV27	TRBJ2-1	CASSLWGDNEQFF
TRBV24-1	TRBJ2-3	CATSSNRGRIDTQYF
TRBV29-1	TRBJ2-1	CSVETSGSGNEQFF
TRBV9	TRBJ2-3	CASSVGLAGVATQYF
TRBV7-9	TRBJ2-3	CASSLARSSGSQDTQYF
TRBV7-3	TRBJ1-1	CASSLIQEAEAFF
TRBV28	TRBJ2-7	CASSSRAPFEQYF
TRBV5-1	TRBJ1-2	CASSLAVGPQAGYTF
TRBV2	TRBJ2-2	CASSLRRGTGELFF
TRBV28	TRBJ1-5	CASNTANQPQHF
TRBV11-2	TRBJ2-2	CASSLAGVGTGELFF
TRBV7-2	TRBJ1-2	CASSPPGPYGYTF
TRBV5-6	TRBJ1-2	CASSFRTGENFGYTF
TRBV12-3/TRBV12-4	TRBJ1-5	CASSFGGNQPQHF
TRBV14	TRBJ2-7	CASSLALASYEQYF
TRBV28	TRBJ1-1	CASIPWGYMNTEAFF
TRBV10-2	TRBJ2-7	CASSEWTPPEQYF
TRBV19	TRBJ2-6	CASNRQGTSGANVLTF
TRBV3-1/TRBV3-2	TRBJ2-7	CASSQGTSGREQYF
TRBV3-1/TRBV3-2	TRBJ1-2	CASSPTVNRDYGYTF